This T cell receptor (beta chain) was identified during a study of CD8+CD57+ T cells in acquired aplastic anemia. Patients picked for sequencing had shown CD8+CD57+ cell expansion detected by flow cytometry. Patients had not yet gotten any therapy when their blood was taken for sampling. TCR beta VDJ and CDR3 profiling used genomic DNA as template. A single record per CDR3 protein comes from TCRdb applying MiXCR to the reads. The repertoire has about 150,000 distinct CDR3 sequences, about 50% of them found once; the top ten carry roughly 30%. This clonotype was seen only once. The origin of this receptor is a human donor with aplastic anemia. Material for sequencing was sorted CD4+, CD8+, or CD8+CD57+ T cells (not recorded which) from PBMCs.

CDR3 sequence: CASTVFDEQFF. CDR3 sequence (DNA): TGTGCCAGCACGGTATTCGATGAGCAGTTCTTC. The V call is TRBV2, the J call TRBJ2-1; D gene uncertain. CDR3 size: 11 residues. The germline gives CDR1 SNHLY, CDR2 FYNNEI. The ends were cut back, 7 bases at V and 8 bases at J, with 9 bases in the middle.